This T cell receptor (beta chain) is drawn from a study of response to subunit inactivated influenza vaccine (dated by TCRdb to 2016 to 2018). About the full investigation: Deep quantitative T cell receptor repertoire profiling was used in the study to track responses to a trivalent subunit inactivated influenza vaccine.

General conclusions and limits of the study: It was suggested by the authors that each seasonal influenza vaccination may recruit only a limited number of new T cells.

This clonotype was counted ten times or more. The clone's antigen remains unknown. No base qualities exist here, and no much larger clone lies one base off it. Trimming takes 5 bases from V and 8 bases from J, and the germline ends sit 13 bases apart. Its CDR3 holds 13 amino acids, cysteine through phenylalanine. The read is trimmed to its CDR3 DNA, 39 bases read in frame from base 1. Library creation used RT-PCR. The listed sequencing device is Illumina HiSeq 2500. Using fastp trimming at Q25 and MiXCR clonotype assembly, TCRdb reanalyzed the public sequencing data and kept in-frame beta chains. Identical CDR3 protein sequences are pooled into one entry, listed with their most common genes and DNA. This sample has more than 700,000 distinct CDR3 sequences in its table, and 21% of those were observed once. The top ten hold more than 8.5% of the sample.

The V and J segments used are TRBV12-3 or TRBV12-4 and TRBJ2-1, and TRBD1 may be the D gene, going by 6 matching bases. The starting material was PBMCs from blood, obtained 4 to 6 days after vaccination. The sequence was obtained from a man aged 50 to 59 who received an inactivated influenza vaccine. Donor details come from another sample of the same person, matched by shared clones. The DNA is TGTGCCAGCAGTCTCGGACAGAGGGATGAGCAGTTCTTC. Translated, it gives CASSLGQRDEQFF.